What follows is one T cell receptor (beta chain) and its context. The antigen is undetermined. The sample originates from a study of graft-versus-host responses after intestinal transplantation. Study-wide context: Once they had received anti-thymocyte globulin induction, all recipients took tacrolimus and steroids for about three years.

Study results and limitations: GvH clones detected in recipient marrow included some appearing first in ileum or blood. Within the allografts of patients who had graft-donor T cell macrochimerism, graft-versus-host to host-versus-graft clonal ratios were high.

The method was immunoSEQ multiplex PCR; TCRdb's version includes in-frame clones alone and lacks a portion of them. In the table there are roughly 77,000 clones, around 92% of which are singletons. CDR3 length: 13 amino acids. Trimming left V 0 bases short and J 5 bases short, with 7 bases between. CDR1 and CDR2 (germline): MNHEY, SVGAGI. The sequence came from a human donor who received an intestinal transplant. This sample comprised unstimulated CD8+ T cells sorted from spleen or lymph node cells, obtained before intestinal transplant. The chain uses TRBV6-5 and TRBJ1-2, with no clear D. The chain's CDR3 is CASSYSAVYGYTF. CDR3 in DNA: TGTGCCAGCAGTTACTCGGCTGTGTATGGCTACACCTTC.